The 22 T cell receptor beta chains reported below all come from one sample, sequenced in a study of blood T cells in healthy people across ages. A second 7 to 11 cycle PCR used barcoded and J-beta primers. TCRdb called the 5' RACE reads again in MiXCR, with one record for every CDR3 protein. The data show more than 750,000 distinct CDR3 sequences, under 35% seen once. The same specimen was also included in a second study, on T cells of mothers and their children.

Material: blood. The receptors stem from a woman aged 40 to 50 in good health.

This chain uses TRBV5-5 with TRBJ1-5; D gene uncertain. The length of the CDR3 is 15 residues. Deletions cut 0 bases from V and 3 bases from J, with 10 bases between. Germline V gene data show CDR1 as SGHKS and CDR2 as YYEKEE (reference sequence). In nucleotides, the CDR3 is TGTGCCAGCAGCTTGGGGAGAACGATCAATCAGCCCCAGCATTTT. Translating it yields CASSLGRTINQPQHF.

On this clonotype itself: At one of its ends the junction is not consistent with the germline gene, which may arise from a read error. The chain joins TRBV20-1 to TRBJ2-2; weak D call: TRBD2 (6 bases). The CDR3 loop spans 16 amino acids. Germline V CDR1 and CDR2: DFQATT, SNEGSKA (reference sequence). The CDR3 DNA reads TGCAGTGCTAGAGATCCGGGCGGGGCGAACACCGGGGAGCGGTTTTTT. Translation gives CSARDPGGANTGERFF.

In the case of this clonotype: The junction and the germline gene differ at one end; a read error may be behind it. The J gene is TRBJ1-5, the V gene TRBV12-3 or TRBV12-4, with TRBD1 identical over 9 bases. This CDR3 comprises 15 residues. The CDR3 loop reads CASSYTGGAKQPQHF. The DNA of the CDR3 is TGCGCCAGCAGTTATACAGGGGGCGCTAAGCAGCCCCAGCATTTT.

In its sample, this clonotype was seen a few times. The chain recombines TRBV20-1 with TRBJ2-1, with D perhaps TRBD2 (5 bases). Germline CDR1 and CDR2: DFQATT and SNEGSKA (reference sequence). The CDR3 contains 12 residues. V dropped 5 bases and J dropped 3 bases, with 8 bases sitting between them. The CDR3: CSAAGVYNEQFF. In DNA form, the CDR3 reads TGCAGTGCTGCGGGCGTCTACAATGAGCAGTTCTTC.

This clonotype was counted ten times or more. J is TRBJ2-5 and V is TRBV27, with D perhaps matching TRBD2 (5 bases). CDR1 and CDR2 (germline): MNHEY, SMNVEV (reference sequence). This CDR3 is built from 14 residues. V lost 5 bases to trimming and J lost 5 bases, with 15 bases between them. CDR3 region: CASSPSGVQETQYF. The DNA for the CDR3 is TGTGCCAGCAGTCCCTCCGGGGTCCAGGAGACCCAGTACTTC.

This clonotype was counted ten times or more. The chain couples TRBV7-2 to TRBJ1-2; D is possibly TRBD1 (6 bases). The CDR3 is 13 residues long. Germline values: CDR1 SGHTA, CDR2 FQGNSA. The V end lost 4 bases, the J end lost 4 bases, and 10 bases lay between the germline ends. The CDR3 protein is CASSSGQTYGYTF. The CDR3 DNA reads TGTGCCAGCAGCTCGGGACAAACCTATGGCTACACCTTC.

CDR3 DNA sequence: TGTGCCAGCAGCGTAAGGATCATGGAAGGTGGATATGGCTACACCTTC. Translated, it gives CASSVRIMEGGYGYTF. The genes are TRBV9 and TRBJ1-2; D uncertain. Looked up from germline, CDR1 is SGDLS and CDR2 is YYNGEE. The CDR3 contains 16 residues. Trimming stripped 1 base from V and 5 bases from J, with 18 bases between.

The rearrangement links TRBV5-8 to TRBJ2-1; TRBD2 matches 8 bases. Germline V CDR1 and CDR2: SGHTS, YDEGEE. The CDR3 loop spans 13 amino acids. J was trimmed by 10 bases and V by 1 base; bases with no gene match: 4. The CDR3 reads CASSLRLASEQFF. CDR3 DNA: TGTGCCAGCAGCTTGAGACTAGCGTCGGAGCAGTTCTTC.

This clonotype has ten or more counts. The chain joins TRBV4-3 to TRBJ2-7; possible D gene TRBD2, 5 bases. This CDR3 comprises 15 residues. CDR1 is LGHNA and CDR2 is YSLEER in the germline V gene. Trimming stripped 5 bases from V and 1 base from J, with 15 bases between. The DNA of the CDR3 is TGCGCCAGCAGCGGACGGTATCGGGGTTCCTACGAGCAGTACTTC. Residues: CASSGRYRGSYEQYF.

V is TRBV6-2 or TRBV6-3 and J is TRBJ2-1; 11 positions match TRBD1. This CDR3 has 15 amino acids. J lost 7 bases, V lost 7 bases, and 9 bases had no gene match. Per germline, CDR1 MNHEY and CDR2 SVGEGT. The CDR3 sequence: CASISDRGLRNEQFF. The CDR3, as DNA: TGTGCCAGCATTTCGGACAGGGGGCTTAGGAATGAGCAGTTCTTC.

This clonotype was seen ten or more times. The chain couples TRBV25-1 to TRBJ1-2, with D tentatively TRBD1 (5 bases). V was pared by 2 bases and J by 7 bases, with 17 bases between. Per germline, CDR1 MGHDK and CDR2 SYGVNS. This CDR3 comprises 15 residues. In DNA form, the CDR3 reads TGTGCCAGCAGTGAAAGGGCAGGGCTCAAGTCTGGCTACACCTTC. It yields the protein CASSERAGLKSGYTF.

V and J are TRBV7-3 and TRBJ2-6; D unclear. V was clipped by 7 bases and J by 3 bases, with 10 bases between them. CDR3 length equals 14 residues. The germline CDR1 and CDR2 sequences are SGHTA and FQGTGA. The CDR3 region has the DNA TGTGCCAGCACTCCCGGGTATGGGGCCAACGTCCTGACTTTC. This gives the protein CASTPGYGANVLTF.

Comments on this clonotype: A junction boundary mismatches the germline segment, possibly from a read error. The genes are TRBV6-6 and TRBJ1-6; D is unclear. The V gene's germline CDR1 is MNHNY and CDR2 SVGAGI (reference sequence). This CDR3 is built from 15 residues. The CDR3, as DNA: TGTGTCAGCTGGCCGGCGGGAGAAAATAATTCACCCCTCCACTTT. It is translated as CVSWPAGENNSPLHF.

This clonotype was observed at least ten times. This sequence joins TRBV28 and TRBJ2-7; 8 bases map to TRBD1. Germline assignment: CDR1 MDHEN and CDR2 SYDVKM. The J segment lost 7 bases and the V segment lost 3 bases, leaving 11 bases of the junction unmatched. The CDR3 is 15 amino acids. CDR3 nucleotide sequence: TGTGCCAGCAGTTTTACCGGGACAGGCCTGGGAGAGCAGTACTTC. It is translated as CASSFTGTGLGEQYF.

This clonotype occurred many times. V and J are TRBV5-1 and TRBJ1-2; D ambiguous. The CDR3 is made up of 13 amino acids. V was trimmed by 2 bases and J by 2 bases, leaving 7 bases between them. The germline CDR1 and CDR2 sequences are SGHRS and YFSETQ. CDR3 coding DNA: TGCGCCAGCAGCTTCGATCCAAACTATGGCTACACCTTC. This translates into CASSFDPNYGYTF.

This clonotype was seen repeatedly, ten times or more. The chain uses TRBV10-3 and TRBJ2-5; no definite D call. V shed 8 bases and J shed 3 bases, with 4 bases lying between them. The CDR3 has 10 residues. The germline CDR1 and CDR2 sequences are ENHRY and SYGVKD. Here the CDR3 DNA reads TGTGCCATCGGGGAAGAGACCCAGTACTTC. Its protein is CAIGEETQYF.

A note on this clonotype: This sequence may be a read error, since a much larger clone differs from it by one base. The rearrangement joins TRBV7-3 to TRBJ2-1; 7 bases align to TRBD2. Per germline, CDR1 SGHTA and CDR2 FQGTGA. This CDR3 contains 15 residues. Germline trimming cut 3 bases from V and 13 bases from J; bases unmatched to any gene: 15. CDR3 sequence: CASSLGGGVGETQFF. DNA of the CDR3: TGTGCCAGCAGCTTGGGCGGGGGAGTCGGAGAGACCCAGTTCTTC.

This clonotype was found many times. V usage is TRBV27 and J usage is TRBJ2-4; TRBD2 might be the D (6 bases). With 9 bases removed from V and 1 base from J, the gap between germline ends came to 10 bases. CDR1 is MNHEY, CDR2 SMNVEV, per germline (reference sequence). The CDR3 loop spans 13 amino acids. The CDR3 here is CASFGRAKNIQYF. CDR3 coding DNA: TGTGCCAGTTTTGGGAGGGCCAAAAACATTCAGTACTTC.

The DNA of the CDR3 is TGTGCCAGCAGTTTTAATGGCCCCTGCGAGCAGTACTTC. Protein product: CASSFNGPCEQYF. The chain couples TRBV12-3 or TRBV12-4 to TRBJ2-5; D is ambiguous. Gene TRBJ2-7 matches the end of the DNA better, so the J call may be wrong. The CDR3 totals 13 residues.

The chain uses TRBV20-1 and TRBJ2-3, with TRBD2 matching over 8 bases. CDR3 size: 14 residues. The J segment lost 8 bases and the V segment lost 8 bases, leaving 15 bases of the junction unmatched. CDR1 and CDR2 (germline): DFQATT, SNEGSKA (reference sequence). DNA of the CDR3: TGCAGTACCCCCCCGGGAGGGGAGGGGGGTACGCAGTATTTT. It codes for CSTPPGGEGGTQYF.

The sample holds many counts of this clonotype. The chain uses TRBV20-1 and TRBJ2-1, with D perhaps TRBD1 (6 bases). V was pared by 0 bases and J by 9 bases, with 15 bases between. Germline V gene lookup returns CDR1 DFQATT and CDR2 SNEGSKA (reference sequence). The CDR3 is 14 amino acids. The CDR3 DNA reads TGCAGTGCTAGAGATCGACGGCAGGGGCCTGAGCAGTTCTTC. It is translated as CSARDRRQGPEQFF.

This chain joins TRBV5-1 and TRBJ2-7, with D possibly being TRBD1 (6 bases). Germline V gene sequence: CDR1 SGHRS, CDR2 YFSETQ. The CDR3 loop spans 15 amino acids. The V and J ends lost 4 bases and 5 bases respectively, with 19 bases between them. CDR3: CASSPPRDTAHEQYF. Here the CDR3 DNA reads TGCGCCAGCAGCCCACCCCGGGACACCGCGCACGAGCAGTACTTC. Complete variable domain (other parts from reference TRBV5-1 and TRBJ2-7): KAGVTQTPRYLIKTRGQQVTLSCSPISGHRSVSWYQQTPGQGLQFLFEYFSETQRNKGNFPGRFSGRQFSNSRSEMNVSTLELGDSALYLCASSPPRDTAHEQYFGPGTRLTVT.